This TCR beta chain was documented in a study of blood T cell repertoires in COVID-19. Only in-frame clones appear in the TCRdb table, and some are missing; sequencing was by immunoSEQ multiplex PCR. The table shows some 150,000 clones, with around 89% occurring only once. The CDR3 is made up of 17 amino acids. Deletions cut 5 bases from V and 2 bases from J, with 19 bases between. CDR1 is MDHEN, CDR2 SYDVKM, per germline. Assignments of participants to cohorts depended upon their own reported clinical history. This chain joins TRBV28 and TRBJ1-3; D possibly corresponds to TRBD1 (5 bases). The TCR comes from a woman in her 30s with acute COVID-19. Material for sequencing was PBMCs or T cells enriched from blood (not recorded which). CDR3 in DNA: TGTGCCAGCAGTCGGCCGACAGATTACGAAACTGGAAACACCATATATTTT. Translation: CASSRPTDYETGNTIYF.